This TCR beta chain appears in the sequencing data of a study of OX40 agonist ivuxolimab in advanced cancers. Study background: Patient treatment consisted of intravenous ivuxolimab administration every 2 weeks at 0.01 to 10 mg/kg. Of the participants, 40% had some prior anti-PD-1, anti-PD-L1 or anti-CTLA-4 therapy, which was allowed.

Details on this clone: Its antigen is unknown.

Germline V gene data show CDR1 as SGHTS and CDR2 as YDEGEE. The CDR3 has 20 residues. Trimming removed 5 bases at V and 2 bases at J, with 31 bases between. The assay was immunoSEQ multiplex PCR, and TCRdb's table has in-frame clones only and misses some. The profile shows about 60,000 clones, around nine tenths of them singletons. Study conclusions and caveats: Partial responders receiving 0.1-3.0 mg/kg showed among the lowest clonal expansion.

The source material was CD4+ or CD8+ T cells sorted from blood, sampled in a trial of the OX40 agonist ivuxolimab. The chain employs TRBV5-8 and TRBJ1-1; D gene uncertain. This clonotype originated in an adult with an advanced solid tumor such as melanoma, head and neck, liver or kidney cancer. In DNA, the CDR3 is TGTGCCAGCAGTAACAGTTTCGTGGGTCGGAAGTCTGTTTCCAACACTGAAGCTTTCTTT. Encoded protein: CASSNSFVGRKSVSNTEAFF.